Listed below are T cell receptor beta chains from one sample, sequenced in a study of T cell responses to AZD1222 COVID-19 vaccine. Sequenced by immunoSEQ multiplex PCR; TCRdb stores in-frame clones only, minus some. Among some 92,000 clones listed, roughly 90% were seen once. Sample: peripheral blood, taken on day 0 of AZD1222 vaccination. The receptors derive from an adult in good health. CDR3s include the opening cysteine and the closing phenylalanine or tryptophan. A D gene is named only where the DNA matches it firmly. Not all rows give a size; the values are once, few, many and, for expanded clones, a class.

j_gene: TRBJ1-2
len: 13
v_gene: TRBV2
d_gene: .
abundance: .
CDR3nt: TGTGCCAGCAGTGACAGGGCTAACTATGGCTACACCTTC
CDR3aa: CASSDRANYGYTF

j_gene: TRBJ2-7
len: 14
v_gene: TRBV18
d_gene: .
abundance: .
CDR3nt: TGTGCCAGCTCACCGTCAGTGGGCTCCTACGAGCAGTACTTC
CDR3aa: CASSPSVGSYEQYF

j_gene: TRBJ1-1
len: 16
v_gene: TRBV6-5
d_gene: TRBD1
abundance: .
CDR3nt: TGTGCCAGCAGTTACTCGATGCAGGGGGCGGTCACTGAAGCTTTCTTT
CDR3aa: CASSYSMQGAVTEAFF

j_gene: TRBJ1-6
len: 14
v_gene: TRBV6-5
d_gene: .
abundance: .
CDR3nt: TGTGCCAGCACGGCCGGGGCGGGTAATTCACCCCTCCACTTT
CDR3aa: CASTAGAGNSPLHF

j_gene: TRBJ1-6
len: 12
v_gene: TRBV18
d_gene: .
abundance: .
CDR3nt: TGTGCCAGCTCACCTCCGAATTCACCCCTCCACTTT
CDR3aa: CASSPPNSPLHF

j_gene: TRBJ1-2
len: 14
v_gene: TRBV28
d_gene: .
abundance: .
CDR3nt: TGTGCCAGCAGTTTAGGGGCGGCGAACTATGGCTACACCTTC
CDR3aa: CASSLGAANYGYTF

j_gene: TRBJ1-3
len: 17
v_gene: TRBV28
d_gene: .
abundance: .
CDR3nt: TGTGCCAGCAGTTTATCAGGACTCCGTCTGGGTGGAAACACCATATATTTT
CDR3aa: CASSLSGLRLGGNTIYF

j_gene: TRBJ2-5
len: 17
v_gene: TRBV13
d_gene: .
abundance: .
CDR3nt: TGTGCCAGCAGCTTAGGGGTAAAAGATAGCCCTCAAGAGACCCAGTACTTC
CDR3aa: CASSLGVKDSPQETQYF

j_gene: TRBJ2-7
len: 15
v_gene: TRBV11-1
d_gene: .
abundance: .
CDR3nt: TGTGCCAGCAGCTTAACGGGGGCGGTTGATTACGAGCAGTACTTC
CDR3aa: CASSLTGAVDYEQYF

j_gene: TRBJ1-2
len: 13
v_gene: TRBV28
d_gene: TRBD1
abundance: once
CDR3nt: TGTGCCAGCAGTTTAACATACAGGGGAGGCTACACCTTC
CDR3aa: CASSLTYRGGYTF

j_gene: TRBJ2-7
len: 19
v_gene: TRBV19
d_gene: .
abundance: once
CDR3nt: TGTGCCAGTAGTATAGTAGACAGGAACCCGGGCCCTAGGGCCTACGAGCAGTACTTC
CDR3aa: CASSIVDRNPGPRAYEQYF

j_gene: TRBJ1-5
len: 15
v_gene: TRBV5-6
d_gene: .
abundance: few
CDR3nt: TGTGCCAGCAGCCATAGGGCCGGGCTAAATCAGCCCCAGCATTTT
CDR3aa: CASSHRAGLNQPQHF

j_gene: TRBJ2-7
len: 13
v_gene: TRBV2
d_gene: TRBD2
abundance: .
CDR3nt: TGTGCCAGCAGTGGTAGCGGGAGTACCGAGCAGTACTTC
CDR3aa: CASSGSGSTEQYF

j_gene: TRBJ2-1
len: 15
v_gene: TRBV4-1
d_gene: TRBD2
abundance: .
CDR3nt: TGCGCCAGCAGCCAGAGCGGGAGAGACGGCAATGAGCAGTTCTTC
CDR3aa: CASSQSGRDGNEQFF

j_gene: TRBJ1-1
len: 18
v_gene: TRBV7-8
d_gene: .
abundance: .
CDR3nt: TGTGCCAGCAGCCAGCGGGTCGTTGGACAGCGCCTATACACTGAAGCTTTCTTT
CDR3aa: CASSQRVVGQRLYTEAFF

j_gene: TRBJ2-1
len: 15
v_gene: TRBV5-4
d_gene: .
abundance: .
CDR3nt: TGTGCCAGCAGCTTGGCCTTAGCAGACTACAATGAGCAGTTCTTC
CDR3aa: CASSLALADYNEQFF

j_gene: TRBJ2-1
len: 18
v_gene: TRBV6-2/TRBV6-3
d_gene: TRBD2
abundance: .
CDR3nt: TGTGCCAGCAGTTACGACAGACTTACTAGCGGAACCTACAATGAGCAGTTCTTC
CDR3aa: CASSYDRLTSGTYNEQFF

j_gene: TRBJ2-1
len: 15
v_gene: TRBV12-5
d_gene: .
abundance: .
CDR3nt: TGTGCTAGTGGTTTGGGATACCAGGGACTGAAAGAGCAGTTCTTC
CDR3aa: CASGLGYQGLKEQFF

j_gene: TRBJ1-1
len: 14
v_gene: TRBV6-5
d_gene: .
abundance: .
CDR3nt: TGTGCCAGCAGTTACGGGGGCTTAGGGACTGAAGCTTTCTTT
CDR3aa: CASSYGGLGTEAFF

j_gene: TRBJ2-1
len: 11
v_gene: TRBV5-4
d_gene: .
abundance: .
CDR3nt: TGTGCCAGCAGTACCAGCAATGAGCAGTTCTTC
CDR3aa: CASSTSNEQFF

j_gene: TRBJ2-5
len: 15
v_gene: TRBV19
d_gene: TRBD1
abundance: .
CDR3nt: TGTGCCAGTAGTATAAGCAGGGGGAGACAAGAGACCCAGTACTTC
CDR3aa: CASSISRGRQETQYF

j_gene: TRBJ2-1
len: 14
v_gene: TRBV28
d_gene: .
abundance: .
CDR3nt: TGTGCCAGCAGTTTAGGGGGAGTATACAATGAGCAGTTCTTC
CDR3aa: CASSLGGVYNEQFF

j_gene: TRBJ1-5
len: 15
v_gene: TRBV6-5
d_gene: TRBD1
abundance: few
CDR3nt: TGTGCCAGCAGTACAGGGACAGGGGAGGGTCAGCCCCAGCATTTT
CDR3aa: CASSTGTGEGQPQHF

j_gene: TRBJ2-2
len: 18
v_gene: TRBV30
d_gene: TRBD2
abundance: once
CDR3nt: TGTGCCTGGAGTGGGAATAGCGGGAGAGTTATAGACACCGGGGAGCTGTTTTTT
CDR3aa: CAWSGNSGRVIDTGELFF

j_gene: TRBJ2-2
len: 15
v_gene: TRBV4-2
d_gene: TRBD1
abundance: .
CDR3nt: TGTGCCAGCAGCCCAGGGACAGTTCACACCGGGGAGCTGTTTTTT
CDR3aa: CASSPGTVHTGELFF

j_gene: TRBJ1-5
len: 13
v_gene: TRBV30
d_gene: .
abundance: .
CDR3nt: TGTGCCTGGAGTGGACAGGATAATCAGCCCCAGCATTTT
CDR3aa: CAWSGQDNQPQHF

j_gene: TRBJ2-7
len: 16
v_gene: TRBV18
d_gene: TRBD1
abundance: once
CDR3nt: TGTGCCAGCTCACCCCACCCCGGGACAGGGGGCCACGAGCAGTACTTC
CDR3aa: CASSPHPGTGGHEQYF

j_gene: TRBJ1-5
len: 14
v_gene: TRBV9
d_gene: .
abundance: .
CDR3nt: TGTGCCAGCAGCGCCGACAGCACGGGGCAGCCCCAGCATTTT
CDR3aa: CASSADSTGQPQHF

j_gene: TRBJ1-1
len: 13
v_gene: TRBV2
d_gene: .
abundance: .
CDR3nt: TGTGCCAGCAGGACAACAGGGAACACTGAAGCTTTCTTT
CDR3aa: CASRTTGNTEAFF

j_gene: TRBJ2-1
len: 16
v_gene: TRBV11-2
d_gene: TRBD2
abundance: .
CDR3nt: TGTGCCAGCAGGCCCTCCCTAGCGGGAGTTTACAATGAGCAGTTCTTC
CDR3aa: CASRPSLAGVYNEQFF

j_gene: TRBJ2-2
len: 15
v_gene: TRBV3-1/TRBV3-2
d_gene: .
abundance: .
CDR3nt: TGTGCCAGCAGGAAGGGGATCACGAACACCGGGGAGCTGTTTTTT
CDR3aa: CASRKGITNTGELFF

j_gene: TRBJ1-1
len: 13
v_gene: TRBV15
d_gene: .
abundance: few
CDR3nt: TGTGCCACCAGTGCCAGGGAGAACACTGAAGCTTTCTTT
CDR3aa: CATSARENTEAFF

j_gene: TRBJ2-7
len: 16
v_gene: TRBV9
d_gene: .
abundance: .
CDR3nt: TGTGCCAGCAGCGTAGGATTACAGGCGGGTTTCAACGAGCAGTACTTC
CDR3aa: CASSVGLQAGFNEQYF

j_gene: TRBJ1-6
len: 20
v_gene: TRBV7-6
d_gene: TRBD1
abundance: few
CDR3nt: TGTGCCAGCAGCTTAGCCCCCCCAGACAGGGAAGGTGACTATAATTCACCCCTCCACTTT
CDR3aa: CASSLAPPDREGDYNSPLHF

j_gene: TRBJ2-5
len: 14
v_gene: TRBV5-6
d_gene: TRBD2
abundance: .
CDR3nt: TGTGCCAGCAGCTCGCTAGCGGGAGTTGAGACCCAGTACTTC
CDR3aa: CASSSLAGVETQYF

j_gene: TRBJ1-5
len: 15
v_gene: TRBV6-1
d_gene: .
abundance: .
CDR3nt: TGTGCCAGCAGTGAAGTTCCAGGGGCAAATCAGCCCCAGCATTTT
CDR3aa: CASSEVPGANQPQHF

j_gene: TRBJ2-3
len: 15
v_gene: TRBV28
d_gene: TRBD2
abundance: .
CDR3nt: TGTGCCAGCAGTCAAACTAGCGGGGGGGGTGATACGCAGTATTTT
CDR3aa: CASSQTSGGGDTQYF

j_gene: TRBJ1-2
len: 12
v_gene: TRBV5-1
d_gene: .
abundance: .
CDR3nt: TGCGCCAGCAGCTTGGCCCAGGAAGGCTACACCTTC
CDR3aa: CASSLAQEGYTF

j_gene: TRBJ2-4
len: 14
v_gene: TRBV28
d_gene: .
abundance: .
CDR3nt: TGTGCCAGCAGTTTTGCGGGGTACGGAAACATTCAGTACTTC
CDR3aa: CASSFAGYGNIQYF

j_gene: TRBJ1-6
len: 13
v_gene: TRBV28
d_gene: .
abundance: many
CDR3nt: TGTGCCAGCAGTTCGGTCCGTAATTCACCCCTCCACTTT
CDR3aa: CASSSVRNSPLHF

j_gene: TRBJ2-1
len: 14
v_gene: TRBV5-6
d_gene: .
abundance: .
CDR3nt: TGTGCCAGCAGCTTGGCCTCCAATGGGGATGAGCAGTTCTTC
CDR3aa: CASSLASNGDEQFF

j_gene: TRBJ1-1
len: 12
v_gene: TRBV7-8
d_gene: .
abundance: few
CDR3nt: TGTGCCAGCAGCGTAGACAGGAGTGAAGCTTTCTTT
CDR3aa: CASSVDRSEAFF

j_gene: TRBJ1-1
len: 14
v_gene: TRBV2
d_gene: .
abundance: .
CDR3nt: TGTGCCAGCAACTTCGGTGGGCAGGGCACTGAAGCTTTCTTT
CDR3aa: CASNFGGQGTEAFF

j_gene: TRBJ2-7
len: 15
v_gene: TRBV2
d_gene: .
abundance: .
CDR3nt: TGTGCCAGCAGTCAAACGGGACAAACTTCCTACGAGCAGTACTTC
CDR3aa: CASSQTGQTSYEQYF

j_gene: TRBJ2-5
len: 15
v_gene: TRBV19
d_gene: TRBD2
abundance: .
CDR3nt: TGTGCCAGTAGAAGTCGGGAGGCATTTCAAGAGACCCAGTACTTC
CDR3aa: CASRSREAFQETQYF

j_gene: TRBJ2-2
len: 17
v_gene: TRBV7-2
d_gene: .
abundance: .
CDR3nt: TGTGCCAGCAGCTTAGAAAGGAGTGGGGCCTACACCGGGGAGCTGTTTTTT
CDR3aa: CASSLERSGAYTGELFF

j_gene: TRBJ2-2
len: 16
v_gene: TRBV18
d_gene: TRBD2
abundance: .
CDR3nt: TGTGCCAGCTCACCTCTATGGACTAGGCCGGAGGGGGAGCTGTTTTTT
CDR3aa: CASSPLWTRPEGELFF

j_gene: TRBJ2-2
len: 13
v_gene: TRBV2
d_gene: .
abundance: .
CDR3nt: TGTGCCAGTTATGGACATAACACCGGGGAGCTGTTTTTT
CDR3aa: CASYGHNTGELFF

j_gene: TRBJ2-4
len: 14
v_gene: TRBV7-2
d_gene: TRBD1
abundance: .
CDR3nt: TGTGCCAGCAGCTTTACGACAGGGTTGAGCATTCAGTACTTC
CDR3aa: CASSFTTGLSIQYF

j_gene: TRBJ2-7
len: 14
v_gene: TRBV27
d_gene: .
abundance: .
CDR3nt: TGTGCCAGCAGCTTGCCAGGGCGGACCTACGAGCAGTACTTC
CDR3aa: CASSLPGRTYEQYF

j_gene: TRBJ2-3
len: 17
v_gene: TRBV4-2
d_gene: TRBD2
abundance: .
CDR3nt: TGTGCCAGCAGCCAAGGAAGACTAGCGGGTAGCACAGATACGCAGTATTTT
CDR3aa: CASSQGRLAGSTDTQYF

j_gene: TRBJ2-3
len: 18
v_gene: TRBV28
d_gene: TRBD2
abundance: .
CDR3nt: TGTGCCAGCAGTTTACGAGCGGGACTAGCGGGAACCACAGATACGCAGTATTTT
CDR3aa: CASSLRAGLAGTTDTQYF

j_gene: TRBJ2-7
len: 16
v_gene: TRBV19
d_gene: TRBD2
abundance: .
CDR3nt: TGTGCCAGTAGTGCCGGACTAGCGGGACGGACCTACGAGCAGTACTTC
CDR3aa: CASSAGLAGRTYEQYF